The 25 T cell receptor beta chains below were found in one sample sequenced in a study of blood T cell repertoires in COVID-19. Assay: immunoSEQ multiplex PCR; the TCRdb copy retains only in-frame clones and omits some. This table holds over 150,000 clones, approximately 81% found once. The sequenced sample was peripheral blood. Receptor source: a woman aged 60 to 75 with COVID-19, enrolled during active disease.

This chain links TRBV15 with TRBJ2-7; D may be TRBD2 (5 bases). Germline V gives CDR1 LNHNV, CDR2 YYDKDF (reference sequence). This CDR3 comprises 12 residues. V lost 3 bases to trimming and J lost 5 bases, with 8 bases between them. CDR3 sequence: CATSSRGDEQYF. In DNA form, the CDR3 reads TGTGCCACCAGCAGTCGGGGAGACGAGCAGTACTTC.

This chain uses TRBV7-9 with TRBJ2-3, with 11 bases lining up with TRBD2. The CDR3 sequence is 17 residues long. Looked up from germline, CDR1 is SEHNR and CDR2 is FQNEAQ (reference sequence). V gave up 5 bases and J gave up 3 bases; unmatched junction bases: 10. The CDR3 bases are TGTGCCAGCAGCGTTATTGCCAGACTAGCGGGAACAGATACGCAGTATTTT. It specifies CASSVIARLAGTDTQYF.

V and J are TRBV2 and TRBJ1-3; D gene ambiguous. Between the trimmed V and J ends, which lost 6 bases and 0 bases, there was a span of 12 bases. This CDR3 has 15 residues. Germline V gene data show CDR1 as SNHLY and CDR2 as FYNNEI. The CDR3: CASSIQPLSGNTIYF. For the CDR3, the DNA is TGTGCCAGCAGCATACAGCCTCTCTCTGGAAACACCATATATTTT.

The CDR3 region is CASSYSTGSYEQYF. The CDR3 bases are TGTGCCAGCAGCTACTCTACTGGGAGCTACGAGCAGTACTTC. V usage is TRBV5-5 and J usage is TRBJ2-7, with D tentatively TRBD2 (5 bases). V lost 3 bases and J 3 bases, leaving 13 bases between the germline ends. This CDR3 contains 14 residues. The germline gives CDR1 SGHKS, CDR2 YYEKEE (reference sequence).

The rearrangement joins TRBV7-9 to TRBJ1-1; D not resolved. The germline V gene encodes CDR1 SEHNR and CDR2 FQNEAQ (reference sequence). Deletions cut 5 bases from V and 6 bases from J, with 10 bases between. The CDR3 is 12 residues long. The CDR3 sequence: CASSPLTPEAFF. In DNA form, the CDR3 reads TGTGCCAGCAGCCCTTTGACACCTGAAGCTTTCTTT. The variable domain in full, completed from reference TRBV7-9 and TRBJ1-1, reads DTGVSQNPRHKITKRGQNVTFRCDPISEHNRLYWYRQTLGQGPEFLTYFQNEAQLEKSRLLSDRFSAERPKGSFSTLEIQRTEQGDSAMYLCASSPLTPEAFFGQGTRLTVV.

The rearrangement uses TRBV2 and TRBJ1-5; D is ambiguous. This CDR3 region has 15 residues. The germline V and J ends were trimmed by 0 bases and 3 bases, with 9 bases remaining between them. Germline assignment: CDR1 SNHLY and CDR2 FYNNEI. The DNA of the CDR3 is TGTGCCAGCAGTGAAGCGCTGGCCAACAATCAGCCCCAGCATTTT. Residues: CASSEALANNQPQHF. Together with reference TRBV2 and TRBJ1-5, the CDR3 gives the full variable domain: EPEVTQTPSHQVTQMGQEVILRCVPISNHLYFYWYRQILGQKVEFLVSFYNNEISEKSEIFDDQFSVERPDGSNFTLKIRSTKLEDSAMYFCASSEALANNQPQHFGDGTRLSIL.

The genes are TRBV5-1 and TRBJ2-5; 10 nucleotides agree with TRBD1. CDR1 SGHRS and CDR2 YFSETQ come from the germline V gene. J lost 5 bases, V lost 6 bases, and 10 bases had no gene match. The CDR3 runs to 15 residues. The CDR3 loop reads CASIRGDRGGETQYF. CDR3 DNA: TGCGCCAGCATCCGAGGGGACAGGGGAGGCGAGACCCAGTACTTC.

The genes are TRBV6-4 and TRBJ1-1; unclear D gene. Trimming took 5 bases from V and 3 from J, leaving 10 bases between them. This CDR3 contains 13 residues. In germline, CDR1 is MRHNA, CDR2 SNTAGT. The CDR3 DNA reads TGTGCCAGCAGTCCCGAGCGGGACACTGAAGCTTTCTTT. Translating it yields CASSPERDTEAFF.

The chain employs TRBV5-4 and TRBJ2-7, with D maybe TRBD1 (6 bases). The germline CDR1 and CDR2 sequences are SGHNT and YYREEE (reference sequence). Trimming took 4 bases from V and 0 from J, leaving 8 bases between them. The CDR3 is made up of 13 amino acids. The CDR3: CASSPDSSYEQYF. For the CDR3, the DNA is TGTGCCAGCAGCCCGGACAGCTCCTACGAGCAGTACTTC.

The chain is built from TRBV2 and TRBJ1-4; D is possibly TRBD1 (6 bases). The germline V gene has CDR1 SNHLY and CDR2 FYNNEI. Trimming removed 6 bases from V and 0 bases from J, with 17 bases in between. CDR3 length: 17 amino acids. CDR3 sequence: CASSLTGSPSTNEKLFF. Here the CDR3 DNA reads TGTGCCAGCAGCCTGACAGGCTCCCCCTCAACTAATGAAAAACTGTTTTTT.

The chain carries TRBV9 and TRBJ1-6; 9 nucleotides match TRBD1. With 3 bases clipped from V and 7 bases from J, the junction kept 8 bases outside the gene matches. The length of the CDR3 is 16 residues. In germline, CDR1 is SGDLS, CDR2 YYNGEE. The CDR3 region is CASSATGGARNSPLHF. In DNA form, the CDR3 reads TGTGCCAGCAGCGCTACAGGGGGCGCGAGGAATTCACCCCTCCACTTT.

This chain joins TRBV6-1 and TRBJ2-7; 9 nucleotides line up with TRBD1. This CDR3 spans 14 amino acids. CDR1 and CDR2 (germline): MNHNS, SASEGT. V gave up 2 bases and J gave up 5 bases; unmatched junction bases: 4. Written as DNA, the CDR3 is TGTGCCAGCAGTGAAAGGGACAGGGCCCACGAGCAGTACTTC. It yields the protein CASSERDRAHEQYF.

The chain combines TRBV14 with TRBJ2-1; D is perhaps TRBD2 (6 bases). V lost 1 base and J 7 bases, leaving 14 bases between the germline ends. Germline assignment: CDR1 SGHDN and CDR2 FVKESK. The CDR3 sequence is 15 residues long. CDR3 DNA: TGTGCCAGCAGCCAAGTGCAGCTAGCGATGAATGAGCAGTTCTTC. It yields the protein CASSQVQLAMNEQFF.

The chain couples TRBV27 to TRBJ1-6; TRBD1 agrees at 8 bases. After removal of 5 bases from V and 7 bases from J, the junction contained 4 bases not matched to a gene. From germline, CDR1 is MNHEY and CDR2 SMNVEV (reference sequence). This CDR3 contains 14 residues. This CDR3 is CASSPGQGNSPLHF. CDR3 DNA: TGTGCCAGCAGTCCCGGACAGGGCAATTCACCCCTCCACTTT.

This clone has a single count. The chain is built from TRBV3-1 (or the pseudogene TRBV3-2) and TRBJ1-5, with TRBD1 as a possible D gene (6 bases). Per the germline V gene, CDR1 is LGHDT and CDR2 is YNNKEL (reference sequence). This CDR3 spans 15 amino acids. The ends were cut back, 1 base at V and 4 bases at J, with 11 bases in the middle. CDR3 sequence reads: CASSQVTGSNQPQHF. Written as DNA, the CDR3 is TGTGCCAGCAGCCAAGTGACAGGATCAAATCAGCCCCAGCATTTT.

This clone was found once. This sequence joins TRBV10-2 and TRBJ1-2, with 9 bases that match TRBD1. CDR3 size: 12 residues. The V and J ends lost 9 bases and 3 bases, in that order; junction bases with no gene match: 2. The germline gives CDR1 WSHSY, CDR2 SAAADI. The CDR3 loop reads CASRTGDYGYTF. CDR3 DNA sequence: TGCGCCAGTCGGACAGGGGACTATGGCTACACCTTC.

The chain is built from TRBV5-5 and TRBJ1-1, with 8 nucleotides matching TRBD1. CDR3 length equals 15 residues. V lost 4 bases to trimming and J lost 1 base; unmatched junction nucleotides: 6. Per germline, CDR1 SGHKS and CDR2 YYEKEE (reference sequence). In DNA form, the CDR3 reads TGTGCCAGCAGCGGGCAGGGGGCCGGGAACACTGAAGCTTTCTTT. Its translation: CASSGQGAGNTEAFF.

V is TRBV5-1 and J is TRBJ1-5; D is perhaps TRBD1 (6 bases). Trimming stripped 1 base from V and 6 bases from J, with 14 bases between. This CDR3 has 15 amino acids. The V gene's germline CDR1 is SGHRS and CDR2 YFSETQ. CDR3 amino acids: CASSLTTGSGQPQHF. The DNA for the CDR3 is TGCGCCAGCAGCTTGACCACAGGGTCGGGTCAGCCCCAGCATTTT.

The rearrangement joins TRBV10-3 to TRBJ2-3; D is ambiguous. The germline V gene has CDR1 ENHRY and CDR2 SYGVKD. This CDR3 has 12 residues. V lost 8 bases and J 0 bases, leaving 6 bases between the germline ends. The DNA of the CDR3 is TGTGCCATCGCGGCTAGCACAGATACGCAGTATTTT. It yields the protein CAIAASTDTQYF.

V is TRBV5-1 and J is TRBJ2-3; TRBD1 agrees at 7 bases. The CDR3 has 15 amino acids. With V trimmed by 2 bases and J by 4 bases, 7 bases remained unmatched. Germline V gene data show CDR1 as SGHRS and CDR2 as YFSETQ. The CDR3 DNA reads TGCGCCAGCAGCTTCGACAGGGCACCCGCAGATACGCAGTATTTT. It is translated as CASSFDRAPADTQYF.

The CDR3 sequence is CASSPRDTLYNEQFF. CDR3 DNA sequence: TGTGCCAGCTCCCCGAGGGACACCCTCTACAATGAGCAGTTCTTC. V gene TRBV18 combines with J gene TRBJ2-1; D possibly corresponds to TRBD1 (6 bases). The germline CDR1 and CDR2 sequences are KGHSH and LQKENI. V was trimmed by 6 bases and J by 3 bases, leaving 15 bases between them. The CDR3 length is 15 residues. The full variable domain, with the rest looked up from reference TRBV18 and TRBJ2-1, is NAGVMQNPRHLVRRRGQEARLRCSPMKGHSHVYWYRQLPEEGLKFMVYLQKENIIDESGMPKERFSAEFPKEGPSILRIQQVVRGDSAAYFCASSPRDTLYNEQFFGPGTRLTVL.

The V gene is TRBV5-1, the J gene TRBJ2-1, with TRBD2 identical over 12 bases. This CDR3 has 15 residues. The V gene end was trimmed by 2 bases and the J gene end by 7 bases; junction bases not matched to a gene: 4. Germline V lookup: CDR1 SGHRS, CDR2 YFSETQ. Here the CDR3 reads CASSLKLAGGNEQFF. The CDR3 bases are TGCGCCAGCAGCTTAAAACTAGCGGGAGGAAATGAGCAGTTCTTC.

CDR3 sequence: CASSEDRGYSYTIYF. Written as DNA, the CDR3 is TGTGCCAGCAGTGAGGACAGGGGGTACTCATACACCATATATTTT. V and J are TRBV2 and TRBJ1-3; 10 nucleotides match TRBD1. V shed 3 bases, J shed 8 bases, and the junction held 7 bases outside the gene matches. Germline-derived CDR1 and CDR2 are SNHLY and FYNNEI. CDR3 length: 15 residues.

The rearrangement uses TRBV5-1 and TRBJ1-1; TRBD1 might be the D (6 bases). CDR3 length: 16 residues. Germline assignment: CDR1 SGHRS and CDR2 YFSETQ. V was shortened by 4 bases and J by 0 bases, with 16 bases between the two germline ends. CDR3 amino acids: CASSPQRQAMNTEAFF. The CDR3 DNA reads as TGCGCCAGCAGCCCCCAGCGACAGGCTATGAACACTGAAGCTTTCTTT.

For the CDR3, the DNA is TGTGCCAGCTCACCTACTAGGCGGGATTCACCCCTCCACTTT. Translation gives CASSPTRRDSPLHF. The rearrangement uses TRBV18 and TRBJ1-6; no clear D. The CDR3 loop spans 14 amino acids. V shed 3 bases and J shed 8 bases, with 11 bases lying between them. Germline assignment: CDR1 KGHSH and CDR2 LQKENI. The whole variable domain, filled in from reference TRBV18 and TRBJ1-6, reads NAGVMQNPRHLVRRRGQEARLRCSPMKGHSHVYWYRQLPEEGLKFMVYLQKENIIDESGMPKERFSAEFPKEGPSILRIQQVVRGDSAAYFCASSPTRRDSPLHFGNGTRLTVT.